These 30 T cell receptor beta chains were sequenced from one sample in a study of immune evolution from preneoplasia to lung adenocarcinoma. The assay was immunoSEQ multiplex PCR, and TCRdb's table has in-frame clones only and misses some. The data contain 35,000 or so clones, 60% to 75% of them singletons. Sequencing used FFPE invasive lung adenocarcinoma tissue. The receptors come from a person in their sixties with lung adenocarcinoma.

This chain connects TRBV5-1 to TRBJ2-1, with 12 positions matching TRBD2. CDR3 size: 15 residues. V lost 7 bases and J lost 6; bases outside the gene matches: 8. Germline assignment: CDR1 SGHRS and CDR2 YFSETQ. The CDR3 sequence is CASSPSGRAGNEQFF. The CDR3 region has the DNA TGCGCCAGCTCACCTAGCGGGAGGGCCGGCAATGAGCAGTTCTTC.

The chain recombines TRBV7-2 with TRBJ2-1; 14 bases agree with TRBD2. V was clipped by 3 bases and J by 8 bases; unmatched bases: 9. This CDR3 is built from 17 residues. CDR1 is SGHTA, CDR2 FQGNSA, per germline. In DNA form, the CDR3 reads TGTGCCAGCAGCTTTAAAGCCGGGACTAGCGGGGGCTATGAGCAGTTCTTC. Translated, it gives CASSFKAGTSGGYEQFF.

V usage is TRBV7-9 and J usage is TRBJ2-7; the match to TRBD1 covers 9 bases. Germline V gene sequence: CDR1 SEHNR, CDR2 FQNEAQ (reference sequence). This CDR3 has 13 residues. V was pared by 1 base and J by 6 bases, with 1 base of the junction left unmatched. CDR3 DNA: TGTGCCAGCAGCTTAGGACAGGGGGTCGAGCAGTACTTC. It translates to CASSLGQGVEQYF.

By share of the sample, this clone is medium-sized. The chain joins TRBV27 to TRBJ1-4, with D possibly being TRBD1 (6 bases). The germline gives CDR1 MNHEY, CDR2 SMNVEV (reference sequence). V lost 2 bases, J lost 4 bases, and 11 bases lay in between. The CDR3 consists of 15 residues. The CDR3 sequence: CASSLRGLVNEKLFF. DNA of the CDR3: TGTGCCAGCAGTTTACGGGGGCTAGTTAATGAAAAACTGTTTTTT. Full variable domain (outside the CDR3, taken from reference TRBV27 and TRBJ1-4): EAQVTQNPRYLITVTGKKLTVTCSQNMNHEYMSWYRQDPGLGLRQIYYSMNVEVTDKGDVPEGYKVSRKEKRNFPLILESPSPNQTSLYFCASSLRGLVNEKLFFGSGTQLSVL.

V usage is TRBV30 and J usage is TRBJ2-1; D might be TRBD1 or TRBD2, each matching 6 bases. The CDR3 is made up of 15 amino acids. Germline CDR1 and CDR2: GTSNPN and SVGIG (reference sequence). The germline V and J ends were trimmed by 4 bases and 8 bases, with 21 bases remaining between them. The chain's CDR3 is CAWMTRGRALYEQFF. The CDR3 DNA is TGTGCCTGGATGACACGGGGGCGGGCGTTGTATGAGCAGTTCTTC.

The chain joins TRBV5-4 to TRBJ2-7, with D possibly being TRBD2 (6 bases). Trimming took 2 bases from V and 2 from J, leaving 14 bases between them. The CDR3 is 15 residues long. Germline CDR1 SGHNT, CDR2 YYREEE (reference sequence). For the CDR3, the DNA is TGTGCCAGCAGCTTATCCTCGGGACTGACCTACGAGCAGTACTTC. This translates into CASSLSSGLTYEQYF.

The chain is built from TRBV28 and TRBJ1-1; D is unclear. Looked up from germline, CDR1 is MDHEN and CDR2 is SYDVKM. CDR3 length: 13 residues. Trimming shortened V by 5 bases and J by 4 bases, and 11 bases separated the two germline ends. This chain's CDR3 is CASSRSDVTEAFF. CDR3 DNA sequence: TGTGCCAGCAGTAGATCCGACGTCACTGAAGCTTTCTTT.

The genes are TRBV4-2 and TRBJ2-1, with D perhaps given as TRBD1 or TRBD2 (5 bases each). V lost 1 base, J lost 7 bases, and 11 bases lay in between. The germline gives CDR1 LGHNA, CDR2 YNFKEQ. This CDR3 contains 14 residues. The CDR3 is CASSQGGRGNEQFF. For the CDR3, the DNA is TGTGCCAGCAGCCAAGGGGGCCGAGGGAATGAGCAGTTCTTC.

A few counts support this clone. The CDR3 loop reads CASSPRGVKVSGANVLTF. DNA for the CDR3: TGTGCCAGCAGTCCCCGGGGCGTCAAGGTGTCTGGGGCCAACGTCCTGACTTTC. The chain has TRBV7-2 and TRBJ2-6; D assignment may be TRBD1 or TRBD2 (5 bases each). Germline CDR1 and CDR2: SGHTA and FQGNSA. V lost 6 bases and J 1 base, leaving 19 bases between the germline ends. The CDR3 length is 18 residues.

The CDR3 DNA follows: TGTGCCATCAGTACCCCCGGCCTGGGCACAGATACGCAGTATTTT. Protein product: CAISTPGLGTDTQYF. The gene calls are TRBV10-3 and TRBJ2-3; D unclear. CDR1 is ENHRY, CDR2 SYGVKD, per germline. V was shortened by 5 bases and J by 1 base, with 13 bases between the two germline ends. The CDR3 covers 15 residues.

V is TRBV2 and J is TRBJ1-1; D unresolved. Deletions cut 7 bases from V and 5 bases from J, with 11 bases between. The CDR3 is made up of 12 amino acids. Germline values: CDR1 SNHLY, CDR2 FYNNEI. CDR3 coding DNA: TGTGCCAGCACCCCTGCTATGACTGAAGCTTTCTTT. This sequence encodes CASTPAMTEAFF.

J is TRBJ1-1 and V is TRBV25-1; the D gene is possibly TRBD1 (6 bases). Between the trimmed V and J ends, which lost 5 bases and 1 base, there was a span of 14 bases. The CDR3 contains 15 residues. Germline assignment: CDR1 MGHDK and CDR2 SYGVNS. The DNA of the CDR3 is TGTGCCAGCAGTAACCTCGGACAGTCGAACACTGAAGCTTTCTTT. Amino acid sequence: CASSNLGQSNTEAFF.

This clone is a singleton in its sample. The V call is TRBV21-1, the J call TRBJ1-2; the table names TRBD1, a call not compared with the DNA. TRBV21-1 is a listed pseudogene. The CDR3 loop spans 13 amino acids. The CDR3 DNA is TGTGCCAGCGCGACAGGGGGCTACTATGGCTACACCTTC. Amino acid sequence: CASATGGYYGYTF.

V and J are TRBV19 and TRBJ2-6; D gene ambiguous. The CDR3 is made up of 17 amino acids. Germline V gives CDR1 LNHDA, CDR2 SQIVND (reference sequence). Trimming left V 6 bases short and J 0 bases short, with 15 bases between. CDR3 nucleotide sequence: TGTGCCAGTAGCGCGAATCCCGGACGCTCTGGGGCCAACGTCCTGACTTTC. As protein: CASSANPGRSGANVLTF.

The chain joins TRBV28 to TRBJ2-7, with D possibly matching TRBD1 (6 bases). The CDR3 runs 16 residues. Germline V gene sequence: CDR1 MDHEN, CDR2 SYDVKM. Trimming took off 3 bases at V and 0 bases at J, with 15 bases between the two ends. This CDR3 is CASSLLGAQSSYEQYF. DNA for the CDR3: TGTGCCAGCAGTTTGTTGGGGGCCCAAAGCTCCTACGAGCAGTACTTC.

CDR3 protein: CASSSKTDRGYEQYF. CDR3 nucleotide sequence: TGTGCCAGCAGCTCTAAGACGGACAGGGGCTACGAGCAGTACTTC. The chain has TRBV7-9 and TRBJ2-7; 9 bases are shared with TRBD1. Germline V gene lookup returns CDR1 SEHNR and CDR2 FQNEAQ (reference sequence). Trimming removed 4 bases from V and 3 bases from J; junction bases left unmatched: 7. The CDR3 has 15 amino acids.

V usage is TRBV15 and J usage is TRBJ2-7; weak D call: TRBD1 (6 bases). Germline lookup yields CDR1 LNHNV and CDR2 YYDKDF (reference sequence). The CDR3 sequence is 13 residues long. The V end was cut by 0 bases, the J end by 5 bases, with 8 bases between. CDR3 amino acids: CATSRDRGNEQYF. For the CDR3, the DNA is TGTGCCACCAGCAGAGACAGGGGAAACGAGCAGTACTTC. Looking up the rest from reference TRBV15 and TRBJ2-7 gives the full variable domain: DAMVIQNPRYQVTQFGKPVTLSCSQTLNHNVMYWYQQKSSQAPKLLFHYYDKDFNNEADTPDNFQSRRPNTSFCFLDIRSPGLGDTAMYLCATSRDRGNEQYFGPGTRLTVT.

This clone is labeled medium-sized (0.01 to 0.1%). The chain carries TRBV2 and TRBJ2-5; the D is unclear. Trimming removed 1 base at V and 6 bases at J, with 0 bases between. There are 10 residues in the CDR3. Germline CDR1 reads SNHLY; CDR2 reads FYNNEI. The CDR3 DNA sequence: TGTGCCAGCAGTGAAGAGACCCAGTACTTC. Amino acid sequence: CASSEETQYF.

CDR3 DNA: TGCAGCGTTGAGGGTGGGACAGGGGTAGTGGATACGCAGTATTTT. Protein product: CSVEGGTGVVDTQYF. The chain uses TRBV29-1 and TRBJ2-3; TRBD1 matches at 10 bases. CDR1 and CDR2 (germline): SQVTM, ANQGSEA. V lost 3 bases, J lost 6 bases, and 9 bases stayed unmatched. There are 15 residues in the CDR3.

V usage is TRBV6-5 and J usage is TRBJ1-1; weak D call: TRBD1 (6 bases). The CDR3 covers 15 residues. CDR1 is MNHEY, CDR2 SVGAGI, per germline. With 5 bases removed from V and 4 bases from J, the gap between germline ends came to 17 bases. CDR3 bases: TGTGCCAGCAGTCCCCCGATTGGGGGCCGCACTGAAGCTTTCTTT. Protein: CASSPPIGGRTEAFF.

The chain recombines TRBV7-9 with TRBJ1-1; D is ambiguous. Germline V lookup: CDR1 SEHNR, CDR2 FQNEAQ (reference sequence). Trimming cost V 2 bases and J 4 bases, with 23 bases left between them. The CDR3 loop spans 18 amino acids. The DNA for the CDR3 is TGTGCCAGCAGCTTAAGAAGGAGACGAGTCGGGCAGAGCACTGAAGCTTTCTTT. It specifies CASSLRRRRVGQSTEAFF.

To note about this clone: Different DNA sequences within this sample yield the same CDR3. The V and J genes are TRBV7-2 and TRBJ1-5; possibly TRBD1 for D (6 bases). Germline V CDR1 and CDR2: SGHTA, FQGNSA. The length of the CDR3 is 14 residues. The ends were cut back, 5 bases at V and 3 bases at J, with 11 bases in the middle. The CDR3 coding sequence is TGTGCCAGCAGCACACAGGGCTACAATCAGCCCCAGCATTTT. Its protein is CASSTQGYNQPQHF.

This clone appeared once. The chain carries TRBV28 and TRBJ1-4, with 11 bases identical to TRBD1. The length of the CDR3 is 15 residues. V shed 6 bases, J shed 7 bases, and the junction held 7 bases outside the gene matches. Germline values: CDR1 MDHEN, CDR2 SYDVKM. The CDR3 region has the DNA TGTGCCAGCAGGGATGCCGGGACAGGGGGTGAAAAACTGTTTTTT. This translates into CASRDAGTGGEKLFF.

This rearrangement joins TRBV7-2 to TRBJ2-3; weak D call: TRBD2 (5 bases). Trimming cost V 5 bases and J 5 bases, with 14 bases left between them. In germline, CDR1 is SGHTA, CDR2 FQGNSA. CDR3 length: 14 residues. The CDR3 region is CASSPDLKVDTQYF. The DNA for the CDR3 is TGTGCCAGCAGCCCGGACTTGAAGGTAGATACGCAGTATTTT.

The chain employs TRBV11-2 and TRBJ1-4; D is unresolved. The CDR3 is made up of 15 amino acids. The germline V and J ends were trimmed by 0 bases and 3 bases, with 8 bases remaining between them. Per germline, CDR1 SGHAT and CDR2 FQNNGV. In DNA form, the CDR3 reads TGTGCCAGCAGCTTAGAGTATCCGTCTAATGAAAAACTGTTTTTT. Translated: CASSLEYPSNEKLFF.

The J gene is TRBJ1-3, the V gene TRBV28; possibly TRBD1 for D (5 bases). The CDR3 sequence is 16 residues long. Germline assignment: CDR1 MDHEN and CDR2 SYDVKM. V was trimmed by 2 bases and J by 0 bases, leaving 11 bases between them. The CDR3 loop is CASSLPGTVSGNTIYF. DNA for the CDR3: TGTGCCAGCAGTTTACCGGGGACCGTCTCTGGAAACACCATATATTTT.

This clone is a singleton in its sample. The V call is TRBV30, the J call TRBJ2-7, with TRBD1 matching over 8 bases. V shed 3 bases, J shed 6 bases, and the junction held 10 bases outside the gene matches. CDR1 GTSNPN and CDR2 SVGIG come from the germline V gene (reference sequence). The length of the CDR3 is 14 residues. In DNA form, the CDR3 reads TGTGCCTGGAGCCCCTCGCGACAGGGGCCCGAGCAGTACTTC. It yields the protein CAWSPSRQGPEQYF.

This clone has just a few counts. Other nucleotide sequences in the sample specify the same CDR3. In DNA, the CDR3 is TGTGCCAGCAGCCCCGGACTAGAGGCCGGGGAGCTGTTTTTT. It codes for CASSPGLEAGELFF. V is TRBV6-4 and J is TRBJ2-2; 7 bases are a match to TRBD2. The V gene's germline CDR1 is MRHNA and CDR2 SNTAGT. CDR3 length: 14 amino acids. J gave up 6 bases and V 6 bases, and 7 bases lay outside the gene matches.

As regards this clone: Additional DNA sequences in this sample encode the identical CDR3. The chain combines TRBV28 with TRBJ1-5; D perhaps matches TRBD1 (5 bases). Germline values: CDR1 MDHEN, CDR2 SYDVKM. V lost 4 bases and J 4 bases, leaving 17 bases between the germline ends. The CDR3 extends over 16 amino acids. The CDR3 is CASSSPRTGGNQPQHF. The CDR3, as DNA: TGTGCCAGCAGTTCCCCAAGGACTGGGGGGAATCAGCCCCAGCATTTT. Based on the CDR3 plus reference TRBV28 and TRBJ1-5, the full variable domain is DVKVTQSSRYLVKRTGEKVFLECVQDMDHENMFWYRQDPGLGLRLIYFSYDVKMKEKGDIPEGYSVSREKKERFSLILESASTNQTSMYLCASSSPRTGGNQPQHFGDGTRLSIL.

The chain couples TRBV2 to TRBJ1-4; unclear D gene. The CDR3 is made up of 14 amino acids. CDR1 and CDR2 (germline): SNHLY, FYNNEI. Trimming pared 4 bases from V and 5 bases from J, leaving 11 bases between. The CDR3 protein is CASSVRSENEKLFF. CDR3 sequence (DNA): TGTGCCAGCAGTGTGAGGTCAGAGAATGAAAAACTGTTTTTT.